The following is a TCR beta chain sequence with its context. Its antigen is currently unknown. Naive CD45RA+ and memory CD45RA-negative subsets were split from CD4+ cells. The sample belongs to a study of shared clonotypes between healthy human individuals. Repertoires were generated with immunoSEQ multiplex PCR, while TCRdb's copy carries only in-frame clones and drops some. The profile shows 2,500,000 or so clones, approximately 94% of them singletons. In germline, CDR1 is MDHEN, CDR2 SYDVKM. The CDR3 covers 16 residues. Trimming shortened V by 1 base and J by 3 bases, and 16 bases separated the two germline ends. Points from the study as a whole: An expected dependence of interdonor clonotype sharing on sequencing depth was noted. Sharing across four donors was highest in naive CD4 (approximately 5%) and lowest in memory CD8 (approximately 0.4%).

The rearrangement uses TRBV28 and TRBJ2-7; tentative D call: TRBD2 (5 bases). This clonotype originated in a man between 18 and 29 years old in good health. Some clones in this sample may be carry-over from other donors' samples. The specimen was naive CD4+ T cells from PBMCs. Subset of the sample: CD45RA+ positively selected. CDR3 bases: TGTGCCAGCAGTTTATACGGACTGAGCCAACGCTACGAGCAGTACTTC. Its translation: CASSLYGLSQRYEQYF.